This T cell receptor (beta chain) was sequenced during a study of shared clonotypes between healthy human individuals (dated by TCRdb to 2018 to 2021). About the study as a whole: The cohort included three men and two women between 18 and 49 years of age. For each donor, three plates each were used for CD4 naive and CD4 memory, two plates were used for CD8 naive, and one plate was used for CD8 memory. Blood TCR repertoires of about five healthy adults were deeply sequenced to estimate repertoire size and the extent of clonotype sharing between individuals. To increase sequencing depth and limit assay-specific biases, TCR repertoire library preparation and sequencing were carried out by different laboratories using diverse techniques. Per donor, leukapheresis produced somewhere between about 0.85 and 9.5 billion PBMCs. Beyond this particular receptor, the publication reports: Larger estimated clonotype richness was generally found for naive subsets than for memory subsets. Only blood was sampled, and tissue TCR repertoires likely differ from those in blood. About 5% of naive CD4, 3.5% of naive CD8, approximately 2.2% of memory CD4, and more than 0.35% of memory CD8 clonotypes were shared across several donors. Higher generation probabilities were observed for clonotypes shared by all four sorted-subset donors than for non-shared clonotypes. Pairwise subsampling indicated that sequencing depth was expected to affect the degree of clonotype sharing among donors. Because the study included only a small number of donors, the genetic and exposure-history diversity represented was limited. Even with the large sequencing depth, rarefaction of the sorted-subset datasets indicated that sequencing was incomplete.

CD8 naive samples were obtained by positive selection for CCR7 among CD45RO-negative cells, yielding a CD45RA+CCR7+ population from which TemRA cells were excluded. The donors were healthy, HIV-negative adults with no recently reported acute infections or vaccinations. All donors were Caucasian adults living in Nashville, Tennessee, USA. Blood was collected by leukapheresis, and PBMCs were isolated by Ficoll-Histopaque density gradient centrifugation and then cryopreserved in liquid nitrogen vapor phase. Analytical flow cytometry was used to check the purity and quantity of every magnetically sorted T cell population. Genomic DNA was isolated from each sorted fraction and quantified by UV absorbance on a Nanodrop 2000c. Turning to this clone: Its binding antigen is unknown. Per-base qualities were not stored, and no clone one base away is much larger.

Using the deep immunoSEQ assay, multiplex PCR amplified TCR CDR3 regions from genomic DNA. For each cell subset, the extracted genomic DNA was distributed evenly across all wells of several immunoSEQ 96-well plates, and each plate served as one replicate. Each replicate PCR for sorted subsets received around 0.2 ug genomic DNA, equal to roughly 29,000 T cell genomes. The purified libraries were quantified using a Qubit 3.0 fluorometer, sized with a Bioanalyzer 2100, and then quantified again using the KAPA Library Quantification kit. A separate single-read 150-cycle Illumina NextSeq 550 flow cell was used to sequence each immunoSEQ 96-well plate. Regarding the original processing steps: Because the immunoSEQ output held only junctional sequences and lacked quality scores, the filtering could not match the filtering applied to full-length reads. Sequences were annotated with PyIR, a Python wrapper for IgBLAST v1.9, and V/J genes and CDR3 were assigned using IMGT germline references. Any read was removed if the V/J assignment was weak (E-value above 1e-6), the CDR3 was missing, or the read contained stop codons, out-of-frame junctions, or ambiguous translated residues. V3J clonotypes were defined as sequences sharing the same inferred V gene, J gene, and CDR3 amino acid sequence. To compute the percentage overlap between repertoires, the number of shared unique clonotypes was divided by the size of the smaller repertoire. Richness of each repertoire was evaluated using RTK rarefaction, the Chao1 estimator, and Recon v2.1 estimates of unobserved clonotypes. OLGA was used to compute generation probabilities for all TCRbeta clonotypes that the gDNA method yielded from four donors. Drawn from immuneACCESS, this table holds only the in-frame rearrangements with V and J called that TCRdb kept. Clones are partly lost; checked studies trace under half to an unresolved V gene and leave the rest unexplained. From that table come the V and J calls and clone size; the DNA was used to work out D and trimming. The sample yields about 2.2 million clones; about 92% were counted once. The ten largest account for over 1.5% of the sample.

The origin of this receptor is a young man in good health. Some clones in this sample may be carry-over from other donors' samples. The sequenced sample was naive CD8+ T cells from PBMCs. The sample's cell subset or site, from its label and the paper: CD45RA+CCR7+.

The CDR3 sequence is CASTDSNEQFF. The nucleotide sequence reads as follows: TGTGCCAGCACAGACTCGAATGAGCAGTTCTTC. The chain couples TRBV5-4 to TRBJ2-1, with no confidently assigned D gene. The CDR3 has 11 amino acids, counting the end cysteine and phenylalanine. Only the CDR3 DNA is retained, 33 bases long and in frame from the first base. Trimming takes 6 bases from V and 7 bases from J, and the germline ends sit 8 bases apart. The germline V gene (reference sequence) provides CDR1 SGHNT and CDR2 YYREEE.